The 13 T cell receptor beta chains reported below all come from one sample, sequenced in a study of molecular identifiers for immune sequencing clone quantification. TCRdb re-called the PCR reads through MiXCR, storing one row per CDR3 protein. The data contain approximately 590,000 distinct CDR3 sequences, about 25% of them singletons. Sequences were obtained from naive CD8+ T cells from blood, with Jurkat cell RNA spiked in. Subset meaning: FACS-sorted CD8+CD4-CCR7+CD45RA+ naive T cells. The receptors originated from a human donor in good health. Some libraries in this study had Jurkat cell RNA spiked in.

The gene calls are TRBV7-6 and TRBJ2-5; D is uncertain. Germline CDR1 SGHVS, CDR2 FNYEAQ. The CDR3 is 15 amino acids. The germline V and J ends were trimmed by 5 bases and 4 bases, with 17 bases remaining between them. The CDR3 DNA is TGTGCCAGCAGCGTCGCCCCCGAGGATGGAGAGACCCAGTACTTC. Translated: CASSVAPEDGETQYF.

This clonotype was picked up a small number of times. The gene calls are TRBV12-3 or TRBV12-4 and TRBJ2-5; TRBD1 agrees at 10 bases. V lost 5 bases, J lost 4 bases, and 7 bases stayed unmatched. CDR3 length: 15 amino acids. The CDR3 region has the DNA TGTGCCAGCAGTCCCGGGACAGGGGTCCCAGAGACCCAGTACTTC. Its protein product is CASSPGTGVPETQYF.

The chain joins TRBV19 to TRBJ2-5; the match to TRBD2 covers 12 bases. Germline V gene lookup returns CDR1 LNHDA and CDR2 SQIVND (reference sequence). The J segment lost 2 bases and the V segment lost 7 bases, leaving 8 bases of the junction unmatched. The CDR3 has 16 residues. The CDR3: CASKASGGAPQETQYF. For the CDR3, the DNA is TGTGCCAGTAAGGCTAGCGGGGGGGCTCCTCAAGAGACCCAGTACTTC. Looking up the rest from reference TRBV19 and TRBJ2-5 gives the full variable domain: DGGITQSPKYLFRKEGQNVTLSCEQNLNHDAMYWYRQDPGQGLRLIYYSQIVNDFQKGDIAEGYSVSREKKESFPLTVTSAQKNPTAFYLCASKASGGAPQETQYFGPGTRLLVL.

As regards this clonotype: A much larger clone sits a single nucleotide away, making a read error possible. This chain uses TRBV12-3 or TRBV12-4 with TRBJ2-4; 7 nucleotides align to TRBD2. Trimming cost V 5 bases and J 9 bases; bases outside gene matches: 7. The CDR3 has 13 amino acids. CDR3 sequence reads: CASSPGGGIIQYF. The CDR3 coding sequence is TGTGCCAGCAGTCCTGGCGGGGGTATCATTCAGTACTTC.

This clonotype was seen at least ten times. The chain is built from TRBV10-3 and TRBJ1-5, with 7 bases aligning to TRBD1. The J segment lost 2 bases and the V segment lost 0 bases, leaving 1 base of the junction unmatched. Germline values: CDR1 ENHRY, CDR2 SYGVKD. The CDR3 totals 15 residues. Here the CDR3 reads CAISESTGGNQPQHF. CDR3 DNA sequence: TGTGCCATCAGTGAGTCAACAGGGGGCAATCAGCCCCAGCATTTT.

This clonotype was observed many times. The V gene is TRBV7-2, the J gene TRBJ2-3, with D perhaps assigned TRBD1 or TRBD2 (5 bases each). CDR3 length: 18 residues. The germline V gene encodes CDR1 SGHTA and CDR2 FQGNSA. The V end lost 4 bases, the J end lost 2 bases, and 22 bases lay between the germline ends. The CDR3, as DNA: TGTGCCAGCAGCTCATCCCTGGCCAGGGAGTTTGTCACAGATACGCAGTATTTT. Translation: CASSSSLAREFVTDTQYF.

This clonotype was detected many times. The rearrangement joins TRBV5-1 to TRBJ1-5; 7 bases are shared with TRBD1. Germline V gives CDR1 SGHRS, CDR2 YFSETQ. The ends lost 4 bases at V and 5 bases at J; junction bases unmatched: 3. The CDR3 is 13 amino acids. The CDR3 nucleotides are TGCGCCAGCAGCCTGGGACAGTATCAGCCCCAGCATTTT. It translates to CASSLGQYQPQHF.

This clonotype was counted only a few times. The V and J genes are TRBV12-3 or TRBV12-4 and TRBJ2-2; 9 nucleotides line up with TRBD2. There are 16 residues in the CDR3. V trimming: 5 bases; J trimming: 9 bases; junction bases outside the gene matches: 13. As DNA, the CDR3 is TGTGCCAGCAGTCATCCTAGCGGGACGTCGTTTTGGGAGCTGTTTTTT. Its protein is CASSHPSGTSFWELFF.

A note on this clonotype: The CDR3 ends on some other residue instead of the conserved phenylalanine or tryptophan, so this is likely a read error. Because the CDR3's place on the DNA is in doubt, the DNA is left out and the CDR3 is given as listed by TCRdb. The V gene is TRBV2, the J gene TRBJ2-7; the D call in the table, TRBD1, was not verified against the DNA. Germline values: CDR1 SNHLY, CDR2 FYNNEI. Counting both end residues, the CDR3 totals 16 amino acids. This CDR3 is CASSDPTVPIPYEQHS.

In DNA, the CDR3 is TGTGCCAGCAGTGAAGCGTGGTGGGCTTTAAGTGAAAGGCATTTT. Translated: CASSEAWWALSERHF. The chain uses TRBV6-1 and TRBJ1-5; D is unclear. V shed 0 bases and J shed 15 bases, with 21 bases lying between them. The CDR3 runs to 15 residues. Germline loops: CDR1 MNHNS, CDR2 SASEGT.

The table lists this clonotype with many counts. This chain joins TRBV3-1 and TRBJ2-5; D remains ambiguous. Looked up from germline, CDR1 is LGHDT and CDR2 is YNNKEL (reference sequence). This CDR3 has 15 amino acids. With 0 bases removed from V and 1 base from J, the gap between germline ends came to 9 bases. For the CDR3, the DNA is TGTGCCAGCAGCCAAGAGGTCAGGCGCCAAGAGACCCAGTACTTC. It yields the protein CASSQEVRRQETQYF.

CDR3 DNA sequence: TGTGCCAGCAGTTACTCGGAGAGTGGGACAGATACGCAGTATTTT. Protein: CASSYSESGTDTQYF. This rearrangement joins TRBV6-5 to TRBJ2-3; D not resolved. The CDR3 spans 15 residues. The V gene lost 0 bases and the J gene lost 3 bases, with 10 bases spanning the gap. In germline, CDR1 is MNHEY, CDR2 SVGAGI.

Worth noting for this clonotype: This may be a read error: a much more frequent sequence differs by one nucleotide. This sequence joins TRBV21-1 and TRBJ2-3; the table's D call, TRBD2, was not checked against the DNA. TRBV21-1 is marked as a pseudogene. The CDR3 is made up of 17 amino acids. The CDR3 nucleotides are TGTGCCAGCAGCGAAGTAAGCCCTTCGGATAAGCATGATACGCAGTATTTT. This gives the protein CASSEVSPSDKHDTQYF.